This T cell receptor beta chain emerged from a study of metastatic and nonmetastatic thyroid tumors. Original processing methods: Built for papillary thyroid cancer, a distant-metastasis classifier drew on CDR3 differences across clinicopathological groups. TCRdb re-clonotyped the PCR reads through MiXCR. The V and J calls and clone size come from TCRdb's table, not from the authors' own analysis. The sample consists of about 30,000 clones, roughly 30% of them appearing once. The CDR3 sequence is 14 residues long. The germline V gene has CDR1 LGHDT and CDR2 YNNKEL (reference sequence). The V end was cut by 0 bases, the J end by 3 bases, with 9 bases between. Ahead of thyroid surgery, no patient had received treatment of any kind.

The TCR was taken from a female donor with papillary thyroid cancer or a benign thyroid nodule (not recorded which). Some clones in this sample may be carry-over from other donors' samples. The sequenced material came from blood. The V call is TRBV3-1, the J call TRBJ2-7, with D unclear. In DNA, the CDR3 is TGTGCCAGCAGCCAAGACGGCAGGAGCTACGAGCAGTACTTC. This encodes CASSQDGRSYEQYF.